The subject of this entry is one T cell receptor beta chain. This record belongs to a study of T cell responses to AZD1222 COVID-19 vaccine. The CDR3 is made up of 16 amino acids. Trimming shortened V by 6 bases and J by 0 bases, and 14 bases separated the two germline ends. Germline CDR1 and CDR2: MNHEY and SMNVEV (reference sequence). Clones were read by immunoSEQ multiplex PCR, and TCRdb kept only the in-frame ones, dropping some. The sample lists around 140,000 clones, around 93% occurring once. The starting material was peripheral blood, obtained on day 0 of AZD1222 vaccination. The chain recombines TRBV27 with TRBJ1-4; D gene uncertain. The receptor comes from an adult in good health. CDR3 nucleotides: TGTGCCAGCAGCCGTACGCCCAGGACAACTAATGAAAAACTGTTTTTT. This translates into CASSRTPRTTNEKLFF.